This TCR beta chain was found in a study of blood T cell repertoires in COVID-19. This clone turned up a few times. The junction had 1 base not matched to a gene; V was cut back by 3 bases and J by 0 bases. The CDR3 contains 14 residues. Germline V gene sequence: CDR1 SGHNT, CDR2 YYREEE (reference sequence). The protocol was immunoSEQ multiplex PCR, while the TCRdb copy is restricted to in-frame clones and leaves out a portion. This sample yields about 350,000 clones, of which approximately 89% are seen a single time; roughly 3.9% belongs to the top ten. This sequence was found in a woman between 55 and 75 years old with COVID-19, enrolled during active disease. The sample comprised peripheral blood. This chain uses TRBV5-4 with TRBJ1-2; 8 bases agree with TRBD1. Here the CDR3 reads CASSSRGPNYGYTF. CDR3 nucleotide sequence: TGTGCCAGCAGCTCCAGGGGGCCTAACTATGGCTACACCTTC.